This T cell receptor beta chain appears in the sequencing data of a study of blood T cell repertoires in COVID-19. Measured with immunoSEQ multiplex PCR; TCRdb has only the in-frame clones, and not every one. Counted here are some 110,000 clones, less than 85% occurring once; the ten biggest clones make up under 3%. The TCR comes from a man in his thirties or forties with acute or convalescent COVID-19. The sample consisted of peripheral blood.

This CDR3 is CASSSPPPGELFF. The CDR3 bases are TGTGCCAGCAGCTCCCCTCCTCCCGGGGAGCTGTTTTTT. J is TRBJ2-2 and V is TRBV5-8; D is ambiguous. Trimming took off 3 bases at V and 6 bases at J, with 9 bases between the two ends. The CDR3 loop spans 13 amino acids. CDR1 is SGHTS and CDR2 is YDEGEE in the germline V gene.